Here is one T cell receptor (beta chain) with its context. Its antigen remains unidentified. This CDR3 is 15 amino acids long. Germline V gene data show CDR1 as SSHAT and CDR2 as FNYEAQ (reference sequence). J lost 8 bases, V lost 4 bases, and 8 bases had no gene match. The entry originates in a study of T cells after yellow fever vaccination. TCRdb reprocessed the 5' RACE reads with MiXCR, giving one entry per CDR3 protein. The data hold around 250,000 distinct CDR3 sequences, with roughly 5.6% observed a single time. Broader study findings: Clonotypes found in both CD4 and CD8 compartments made up a small share. Detected again after the booster were most primary-vaccination clones, at 95% to 98% CD4 and about 89% CD8.

V is TRBV7-7 and J is TRBJ2-3; 11 nucleotides line up with TRBD2. This TCR was recovered from a man aged 18 to 30 who received the YFV17D yellow fever vaccine. The sample in question was CD4+ T cells sorted from PBMCs, obtained on the day of the yellow fever booster vaccination. The CDR3 bases are TGTGCCAGCAGCTCCGAGACTAGCGGGGTCGGTACGCAGTATTTT. Amino acid sequence: CASSSETSGVGTQYF.